The 17 T cell receptor beta chains given below trace back to one sample, sequenced in a study of blood T cell repertoires in COVID-19. The assay was immunoSEQ multiplex PCR, and TCRdb's table has in-frame clones only and misses some. The sample carries 250,000 or so clones, 87% recorded once. Sample: peripheral blood. Receptors originate from a woman aged 40 to 55 who had recovered from COVID-19.

This chain connects TRBV7-7 to TRBJ2-2; D not resolved. The ends were cut back, 0 bases at V and 4 bases at J, with 6 bases in the middle. Germline CDR1 SSHAT, CDR2 FNYEAQ (reference sequence). The CDR3 extends over 14 amino acids. The CDR3 here is CASSLAPFTGELFF. The CDR3 DNA is TGTGCCAGCAGCTTAGCTCCATTCACCGGGGAGCTGTTTTTT.

The rearrangement joins TRBV5-6 to TRBJ1-4; TRBD1 might be the D (6 bases). With 4 bases removed from V and 7 bases from J, the gap between germline ends came to 17 bases. The CDR3 loop spans 15 amino acids. CDR1 and CDR2 from the germline V gene are SGHDT and YYEEEE. The CDR3 DNA sequence: TGTGCCAGCAGCCCGGCTGGGGGGGCGGGTGAAAAACTGTTTTTT. Protein product: CASSPAGGAGEKLFF.

The chain recombines TRBV6-1 with TRBJ1-2, with TRBD1 identical over 10 bases. V gave up 2 bases and J gave up 4 bases; unmatched junction bases: 4. The length of the CDR3 is 15 residues. Germline lookup yields CDR1 MNHNS and CDR2 SASEGT. The CDR3 coding sequence is TGTGCCAGCAGTGAATGGGACAGGGGAGGCTATGGCTACACCTTC. Protein product: CASSEWDRGGYGYTF.

The chain recombines TRBV25-1 with TRBJ1-2; D is unclear. V lost 4 bases and J 4 bases, leaving 13 bases between the germline ends. The germline CDR1 and CDR2 sequences are MGHDK and SYGVNS. The CDR3 has 14 residues. The chain's CDR3 is CASSVKGGLYGYTF. CDR3 bases: TGTGCCAGCAGTGTCAAGGGCGGGCTCTATGGCTACACCTTC.

The V gene is TRBV27, the J gene TRBJ2-5; D gene unclear. The length of the CDR3 is 12 residues. The germline CDR1 and CDR2 sequences are MNHEY and SMNVEV (reference sequence). This CDR3 is CAMWARQETQYF. CDR3 nucleotides: TGTGCGATGTGGGCCAGGCAAGAGACCCAGTACTTC.

The chain recombines TRBV6-6 with TRBJ2-1, with TRBD1 as a possible D gene (6 bases). V shed 10 bases and J shed 0 bases, with 16 bases lying between them. The CDR3 has 15 amino acids. The V gene's germline CDR1 is MNHNY and CDR2 SVGAGI (reference sequence). CDR3 sequence: CATSLQGTSYNEQFF. CDR3 bases: TGTGCCACCTCTTTACAGGGAACCTCCTACAATGAGCAGTTCTTC.

The chain joins TRBV5-6 to TRBJ1-2; 9 bases match TRBD1. The CDR3 length is 14 residues. V gave up 3 bases and J gave up 6 bases; unmatched junction bases: 6. Germline V gene lookup returns CDR1 SGHDT and CDR2 YYEEEE. The CDR3 region is CASSWGTGIDGYTF. In DNA form, the CDR3 reads TGTGCCAGCAGCTGGGGGACAGGGATCGATGGCTACACCTTC.

The CDR3 is CSARLETQYF. The DNA for the CDR3 is TGCAGTGCTAGACTTGAGACCCAGTACTTC. The J gene is TRBJ2-5, the V gene TRBV20-1; no firm D call. This CDR3 comprises 10 residues. V was trimmed by 2 bases and J by 5 bases, leaving 3 bases between them. The germline gives CDR1 DFQATT, CDR2 SNEGSKA (reference sequence).

V is TRBV9 and J is TRBJ2-7, with 11 bases that match TRBD1. V shed 4 bases, J shed 0 bases, and the junction held 6 bases outside the gene matches. This CDR3 has 16 amino acids. The germline V gene has CDR1 SGDLS and CDR2 YYNGEE. The CDR3 bases are TGTGCCAGCAGCAGAGGGACAGGGGGATTCTCCTACGAGCAGTACTTC. This gives the protein CASSRGTGGFSYEQYF.

The chain couples TRBV29-1 to TRBJ1-1, with 7 positions matching TRBD1. The germline V gene encodes CDR1 SQVTM and CDR2 ANQGSEA. The CDR3 loop spans 13 amino acids. Germline trimming cut 5 bases from V and 2 bases from J; bases unmatched to any gene: 5. The CDR3 reads CSVSGQPNTEAFF. CDR3 nucleotide sequence: TGCAGCGTTTCGGGACAGCCAAACACTGAAGCTTTCTTT.

The V gene is TRBV9, the J gene TRBJ1-2, with D unclear. The V end lost 0 bases, the J end lost 3 bases, and 12 bases lay between the germline ends. This CDR3 contains 15 residues. Germline V CDR1 and CDR2: SGDLS, YYNGEE. CDR3 residues: CASSVGQISDYGYTF. CDR3 DNA: TGTGCCAGCAGCGTAGGGCAGATAAGTGACTATGGCTACACCTTC.

V gene TRBV7-9 combines with J gene TRBJ1-2; TRBD1 might be the D (6 bases). Germline V gene data show CDR1 as SEHNR and CDR2 as FQNEAQ (reference sequence). The ends were cut back, 5 bases at V and 7 bases at J, with 17 bases in the middle. This CDR3 has 14 residues. CDR3 loop: CASSPSTGSGGYTF. CDR3 sequence (DNA): TGTGCCAGCAGCCCCTCAACAGGGAGCGGTGGCTACACCTTC.

V gene TRBV4-3 combines with J gene TRBJ2-1; 9 nucleotides match TRBD2. Trimming took 4 bases from V and 1 from J; bases not matched to a gene: 8. CDR1 is LGHNA and CDR2 is YSLEER in the germline V gene. The CDR3 runs to 17 residues. This CDR3 is CASSPEGLALSYNEQFF. The CDR3 nucleotides read TGCGCCAGCAGCCCCGAAGGACTAGCGTTATCCTACAATGAGCAGTTCTTC.

Notes on this clone: Other DNA sequences of this sample code for an identical CDR3. The V gene is TRBV5-1, the J gene TRBJ1-1, with a possible D match to TRBD1 (6 bases). Trimming pared 0 bases from V and 4 bases from J, leaving 10 bases between. Germline loops: CDR1 SGHRS, CDR2 YFSETQ. The CDR3 is made up of 14 amino acids. CDR3 amino acids: CASSLVGGSTEAFF. CDR3 coding DNA: TGCGCCAGCAGCTTGGTAGGGGGTAGCACTGAAGCTTTCTTT.

The gene calls are TRBV18 and TRBJ1-1; D call uncertain. CDR3 length: 14 amino acids. The germline CDR1 and CDR2 sequences are KGHSH and LQKENI. V was cut by 3 bases and J by 0 bases, with 8 bases left in between. The CDR3 region has the DNA TGTGCCAGCTCACCTCAGTACATGAACACTGAAGCTTTCTTT. Amino acid sequence: CASSPQYMNTEAFF.

This rearrangement joins TRBV11-1 to TRBJ2-1; weak D call: TRBD2 (5 bases). In germline, CDR1 is SGHAT, CDR2 FQDESV (reference sequence). Trimming stripped 4 bases from V and 5 bases from J, with 18 bases between. The CDR3 sequence is 16 residues long. The CDR3 region is CASSSSKGLANNEQFF. CDR3 nucleotides: TGTGCCAGCAGCTCAAGCAAAGGGTTAGCGAACAATGAGCAGTTCTTC.

This clone is a singleton in its sample. The chain joins TRBV6-5 to TRBJ2-2, with 7 bases that match TRBD2. Trimming at V came to 6 bases and at J to 7 bases, leaving 8 bases not matched to a gene. Germline loops: CDR1 MNHEY, CDR2 SVGAGI. The CDR3 extends over 14 amino acids. CDR3 sequence: CASRDIAGHGELFF. The CDR3 DNA sequence: TGTGCCAGCAGAGACATAGCGGGTCACGGGGAGCTGTTTTTT.